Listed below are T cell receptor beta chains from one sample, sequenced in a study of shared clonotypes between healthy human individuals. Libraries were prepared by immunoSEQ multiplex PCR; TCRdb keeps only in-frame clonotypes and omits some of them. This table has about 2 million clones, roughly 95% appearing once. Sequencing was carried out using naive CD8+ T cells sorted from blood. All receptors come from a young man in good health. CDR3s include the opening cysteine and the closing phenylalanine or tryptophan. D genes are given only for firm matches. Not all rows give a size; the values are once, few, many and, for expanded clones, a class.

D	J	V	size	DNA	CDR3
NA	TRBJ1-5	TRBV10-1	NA	TGCGCCAGCAGTGACTGGGAGGGACATAACCACTATAGCAATCAGCCCCAGCATTTT	CASSDWEGHNHYSNQPQHF
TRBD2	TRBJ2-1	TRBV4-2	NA	TGTGCCAGCAGCCAGAGGGCTATCACGGGGGGATACAATGAGCAGTTCTTC	CASSQRAITGGYNEQFF
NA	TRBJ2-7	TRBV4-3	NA	TGCGCCAGCAGCATCGACAGGAGTAGCTCCTACGAGCAGTACTTC	CASSIDRSSSYEQYF
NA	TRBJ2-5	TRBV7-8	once	TGTGCCAGCAGCCCTACCGGACAGCCCGAAGAGACCCAGTACTTC	CASSPTGQPEETQYF
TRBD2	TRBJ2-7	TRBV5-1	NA	TGCGCCAGCAGCTTGGAACTAGCGGGGGTCTCCTACGAGCAGTACTTC	CASSLELAGVSYEQYF
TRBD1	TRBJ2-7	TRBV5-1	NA	TGCGCCAGGTGGACAGGAGGCCACGAGCAGTACTTC	CARWTGGHEQYF
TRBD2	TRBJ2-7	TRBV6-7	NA	TGTGCCAGCAGTTACTCTGTTGTCGTAGCGGGAGTTGACTACGAGCAGTACTTC	CASSYSVVVAGVDYEQYF
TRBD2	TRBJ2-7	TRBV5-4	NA	TGTGCCAGCAGCCGCGGGGGGGATTACTCCCTCTACGAGCAGTACTTC	CASSRGGDYSLYEQYF
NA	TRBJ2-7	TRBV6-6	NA	TGTGCCAGCAGTACCGGACTGACCTACGAGCAGTACTTC	CASSTGLTYEQYF
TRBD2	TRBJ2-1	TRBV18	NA	TGTGCCAGCTCTCCCGGGACTAGCCACAATGAGCAGTTCTTC	CASSPGTSHNEQFF
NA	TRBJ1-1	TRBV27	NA	TGTGCCAGCAGTTCCTACAGGGAGGGGAACACTGAAGCTTTCTTT	CASSSYREGNTEAFF